This TCR beta chain was captured by sequencing in a study of blood T cell repertoires in COVID-19. This CDR3 has 13 residues. Germline trimming cut 7 bases from V and 2 bases from J; bases unmatched to any gene: 5. Germline loops: CDR1 SQVTM, CDR2 ANQGSEA. In this sample, this clone turned up once. Sequencing used immunoSEQ multiplex PCR; TCRdb keeps in-frame clones, though not all of them. The sample comprises a few hundred thousand clones, about 88% of which are singletons, and 0.9% to 1% rests with the top ten. The sample was peripheral blood. The V call is TRBV29-1, the J call TRBJ1-2, with 9 bases lining up with TRBD1. The sequence was obtained from a woman in her 40s who had recovered from COVID-19. The CDR3 DNA reads as TGCAGCGCCCAAGACAGGGGGAACTATGGCTACACCTTC. This gives the protein CSAQDRGNYGYTF.